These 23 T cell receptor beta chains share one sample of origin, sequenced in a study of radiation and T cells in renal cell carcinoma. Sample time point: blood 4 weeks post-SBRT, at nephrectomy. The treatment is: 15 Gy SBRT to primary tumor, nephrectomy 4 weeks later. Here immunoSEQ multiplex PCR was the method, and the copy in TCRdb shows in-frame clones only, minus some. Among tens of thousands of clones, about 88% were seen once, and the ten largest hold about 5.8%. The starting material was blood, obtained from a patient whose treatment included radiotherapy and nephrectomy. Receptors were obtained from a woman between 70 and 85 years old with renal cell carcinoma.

CDR3 region: CATSRPGDTEAFF. CDR3 coding DNA: TGTGCCACCAGCAGACCTGGTGACACTGAAGCTTTCTTT. The chain carries TRBV15 and TRBJ1-1; no firm D call. Germline V lookup: CDR1 LNHNV, CDR2 YYDKDF (reference sequence). The CDR3 has 13 amino acids. Trimming cost V 2 bases and J 3 bases, with 7 bases left between them.

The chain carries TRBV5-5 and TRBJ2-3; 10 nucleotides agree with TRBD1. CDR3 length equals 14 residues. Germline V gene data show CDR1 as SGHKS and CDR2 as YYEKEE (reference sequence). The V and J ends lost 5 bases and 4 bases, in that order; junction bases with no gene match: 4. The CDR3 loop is CASRGQGSSDTQYF. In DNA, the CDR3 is TGTGCCAGCAGGGGACAGGGGTCCTCAGATACGCAGTATTTT.

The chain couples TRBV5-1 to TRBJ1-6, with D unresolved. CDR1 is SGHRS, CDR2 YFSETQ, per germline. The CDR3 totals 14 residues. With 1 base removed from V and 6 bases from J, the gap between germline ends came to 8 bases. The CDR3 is CASSLNRPNSPLHF. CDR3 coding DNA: TGCGCCAGCAGCTTGAACAGACCTAATTCACCCCTCCACTTT.

The CDR3 sequence is CASSGRTGYYEQYF. Here the CDR3 DNA reads TGTGCCAGTAGTGGTCGGACAGGGTACTACGAGCAGTACTTC. This sequence joins TRBV19 and TRBJ2-7; 8 bases map to TRBD1. Germline assignment: CDR1 LNHDA and CDR2 SQIVND (reference sequence). The CDR3 loop spans 14 amino acids. V was pared by 5 bases and J by 3 bases, with 6 bases of the junction left unmatched.

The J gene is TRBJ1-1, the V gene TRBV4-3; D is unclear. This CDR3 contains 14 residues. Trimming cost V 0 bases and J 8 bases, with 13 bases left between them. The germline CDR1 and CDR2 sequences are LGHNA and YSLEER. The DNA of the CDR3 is TGCGCCAGCAGCCAAGAGGGGTGGGGTGTCGAAGCTTTCTTT. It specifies CASSQEGWGVEAFF.

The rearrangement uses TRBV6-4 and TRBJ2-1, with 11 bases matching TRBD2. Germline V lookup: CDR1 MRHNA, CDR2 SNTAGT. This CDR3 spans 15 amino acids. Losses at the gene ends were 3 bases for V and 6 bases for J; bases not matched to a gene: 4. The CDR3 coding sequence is TGTGCCAGCAGTGAATCTCTAGCGGGGGGCAATGAGCAGTTCTTC. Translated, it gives CASSESLAGGNEQFF.

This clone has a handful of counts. The CDR3 coding sequence is TGTGCCAGCAGCTTAGGGAGGCCGGCCTATGGCTACACCTTC. Protein product: CASSLGRPAYGYTF. This chain connects TRBV11-2 to TRBJ1-2, with D hard to call. The CDR3 covers 14 residues. CDR1 is SGHAT and CDR2 is FQNNGV in the germline V gene. The V and J ends lost 1 base and 4 bases respectively, with 10 bases between them.

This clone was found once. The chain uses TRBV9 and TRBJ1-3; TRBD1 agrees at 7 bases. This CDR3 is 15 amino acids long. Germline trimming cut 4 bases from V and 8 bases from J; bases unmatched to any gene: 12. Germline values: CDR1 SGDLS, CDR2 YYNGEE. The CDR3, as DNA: TGTGCCAGCAGCTCCGGAGGGGACAGTTATGACACCATATATTTT. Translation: CASSSGGDSYDTIYF. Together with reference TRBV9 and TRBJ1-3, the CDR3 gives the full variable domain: DSGVTQTPKHLITATGQRVTLRCSPRSGDLSVYWYQQSLDQGLQFLIQYYNGEERAKGNILERFSAQQFPDLHSELNLSSLELGDSALYFCASSSGGDSYDTIYFGEGSWLTVV.

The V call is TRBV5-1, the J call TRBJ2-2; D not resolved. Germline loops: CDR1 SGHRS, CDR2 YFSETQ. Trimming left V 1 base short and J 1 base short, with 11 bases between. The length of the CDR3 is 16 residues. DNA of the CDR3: TGCGCCAGCAGCTTGTTCGGTCCTGGGAACACCGGGGAGCTGTTTTTT. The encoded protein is CASSLFGPGNTGELFF.

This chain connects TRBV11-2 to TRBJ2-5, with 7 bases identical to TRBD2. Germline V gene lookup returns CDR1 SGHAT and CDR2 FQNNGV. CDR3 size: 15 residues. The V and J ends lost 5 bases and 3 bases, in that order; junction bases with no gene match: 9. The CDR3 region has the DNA TGTGCCAGCAGCCCTGACATAGGGAGGGAAGAGACCCAGTACTTC. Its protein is CASSPDIGREETQYF.

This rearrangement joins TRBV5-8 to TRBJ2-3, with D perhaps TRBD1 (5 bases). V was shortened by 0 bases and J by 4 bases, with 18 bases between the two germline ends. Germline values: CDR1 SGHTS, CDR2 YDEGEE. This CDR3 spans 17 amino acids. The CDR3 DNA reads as TGTGCCAGCAGCTTGGGGCTTGGGGCACGAGGAGCAGATACGCAGTATTTT. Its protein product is CASSLGLGARGADTQYF.

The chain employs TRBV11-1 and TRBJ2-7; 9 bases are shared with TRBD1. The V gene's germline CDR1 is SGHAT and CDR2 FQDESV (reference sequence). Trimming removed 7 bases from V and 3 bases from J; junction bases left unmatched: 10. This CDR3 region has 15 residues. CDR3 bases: TGTGCCAGCACCATGGACAGGGGTTTGGACTACGAGCAGTACTTC. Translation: CASTMDRGLDYEQYF.

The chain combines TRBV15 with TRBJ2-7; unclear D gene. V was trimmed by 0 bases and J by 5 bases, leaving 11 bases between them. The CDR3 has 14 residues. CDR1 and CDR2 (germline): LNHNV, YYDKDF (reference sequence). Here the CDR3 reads CATSRERIGHEQYF. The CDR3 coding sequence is TGTGCCACCAGCAGAGAGCGTATAGGGCACGAGCAGTACTTC.

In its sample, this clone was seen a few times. CDR3 DNA sequence: TGTGCCAGCAGTTCCTTCACAGGGGTGAGCTCACCCCTCCACTTT. Its translation: CASSSFTGVSSPLHF. The chain combines TRBV27 with TRBJ1-6, with 7 bases aligning to TRBD1. V lost 4 bases, J lost 10 bases, and 10 bases stayed unmatched. CDR3 size: 15 residues. Per germline, CDR1 MNHEY and CDR2 SMNVEV (reference sequence).

This CDR3 reads CASSLNRAGGYTF. The DNA for the CDR3 is TGTGCCAGCAGCTTAAACAGGGCGGGGGGCTACACCTTC. The chain employs TRBV5-6 and TRBJ1-2, with D tentatively TRBD1 (6 bases). V dropped 2 bases and J dropped 8 bases, with 13 bases sitting between them. The germline V gene encodes CDR1 SGHDT and CDR2 YYEEEE. This CDR3 region has 13 residues.

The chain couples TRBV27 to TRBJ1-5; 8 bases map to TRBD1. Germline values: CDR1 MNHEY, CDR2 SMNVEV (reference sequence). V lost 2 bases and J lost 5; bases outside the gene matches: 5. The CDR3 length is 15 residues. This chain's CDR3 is CASSLKGQGHQPQHF. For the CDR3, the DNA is TGTGCCAGCAGTTTAAAAGGACAGGGACATCAGCCCCAGCATTTT.

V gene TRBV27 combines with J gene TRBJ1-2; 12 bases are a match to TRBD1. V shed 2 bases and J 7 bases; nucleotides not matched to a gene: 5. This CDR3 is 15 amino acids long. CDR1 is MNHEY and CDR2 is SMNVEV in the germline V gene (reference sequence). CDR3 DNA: TGTGCCAGCAGTTTACACGGGACAGGGGGCGGTGGCTACACCTTC. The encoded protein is CASSLHGTGGGGYTF.

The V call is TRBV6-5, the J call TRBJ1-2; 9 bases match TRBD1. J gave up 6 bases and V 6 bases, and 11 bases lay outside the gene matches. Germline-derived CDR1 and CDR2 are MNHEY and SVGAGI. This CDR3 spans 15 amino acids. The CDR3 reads CASSRTTTGGNGYTF. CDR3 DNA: TGTGCCAGCAGCCGGACTACCACAGGGGGCAATGGCTACACCTTC.

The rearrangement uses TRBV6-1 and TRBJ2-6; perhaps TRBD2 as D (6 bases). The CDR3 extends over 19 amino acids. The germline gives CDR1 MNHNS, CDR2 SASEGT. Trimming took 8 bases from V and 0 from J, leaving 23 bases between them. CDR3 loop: CASCVKLGTFGSGANVLTF. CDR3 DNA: TGTGCCAGCTGTGTCAAATTGGGGACTTTCGGCTCTGGGGCCAACGTCCTGACTTTC.

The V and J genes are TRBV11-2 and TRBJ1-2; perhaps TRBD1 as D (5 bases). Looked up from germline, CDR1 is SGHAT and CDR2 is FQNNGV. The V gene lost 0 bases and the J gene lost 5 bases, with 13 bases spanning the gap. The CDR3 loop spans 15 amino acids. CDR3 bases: TGTGCCAGCAGCTTAGATCAGGGCCTTTTATATGGCTACACCTTC. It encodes CASSLDQGLLYGYTF.

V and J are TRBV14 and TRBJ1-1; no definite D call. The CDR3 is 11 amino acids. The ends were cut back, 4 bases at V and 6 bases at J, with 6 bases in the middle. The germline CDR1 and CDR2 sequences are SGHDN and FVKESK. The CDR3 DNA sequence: TGTGCCAGCAGCCTAGGATCTGAAGCTTTCTTT. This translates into CASSLGSEAFF.

The chain's CDR3 is CASSLNPRVATRNTEAFF. CDR3 coding DNA: TGTGCCAGCAGCTTAAACCCCAGGGTCGCAACCAGGAACACTGAAGCTTTCTTT. V usage is TRBV7-9 and J usage is TRBJ1-1, with D perhaps matching TRBD1 (5 bases). Trimming pared 2 bases from V and 1 base from J, leaving 20 bases between. The CDR3 has 18 amino acids. Germline CDR1 reads SEHNR; CDR2 reads FQNEAQ (reference sequence).

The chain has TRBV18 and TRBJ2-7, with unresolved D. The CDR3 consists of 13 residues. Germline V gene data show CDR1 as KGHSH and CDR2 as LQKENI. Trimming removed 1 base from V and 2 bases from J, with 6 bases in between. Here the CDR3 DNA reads TGTGCCAGCTCACCACGACCAGCCTACGAGCAGTACTTC. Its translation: CASSPRPAYEQYF.